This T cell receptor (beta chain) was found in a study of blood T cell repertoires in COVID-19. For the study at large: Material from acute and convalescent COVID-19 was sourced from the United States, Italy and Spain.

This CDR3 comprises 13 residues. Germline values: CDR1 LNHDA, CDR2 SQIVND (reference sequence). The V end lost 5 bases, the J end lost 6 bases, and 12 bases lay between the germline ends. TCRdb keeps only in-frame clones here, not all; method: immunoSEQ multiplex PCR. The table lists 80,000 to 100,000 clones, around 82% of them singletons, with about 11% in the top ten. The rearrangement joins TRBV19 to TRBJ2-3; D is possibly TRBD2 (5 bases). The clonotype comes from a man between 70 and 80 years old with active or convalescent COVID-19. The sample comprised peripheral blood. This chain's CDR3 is CASSQRVPDTQYF. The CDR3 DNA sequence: TGTGCCAGTAGTCAGAGGGTCCCGGATACGCAGTATTTT.